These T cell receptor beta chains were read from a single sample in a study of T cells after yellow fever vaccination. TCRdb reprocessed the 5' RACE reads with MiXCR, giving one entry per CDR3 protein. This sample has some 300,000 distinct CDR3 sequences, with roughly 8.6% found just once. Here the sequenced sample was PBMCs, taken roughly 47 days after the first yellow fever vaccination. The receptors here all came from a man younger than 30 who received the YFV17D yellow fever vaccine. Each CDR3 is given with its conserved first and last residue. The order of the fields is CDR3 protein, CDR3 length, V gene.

CDR3aa: CASSYGSGGHFPYEQFF
len: 17
v_gene: TRBV6-5

CDR3aa: CASSHFGEDVQETQYF
len: 16
v_gene: TRBV4-1

CDR3aa: CASSPLTPPAEAFF
len: 14
v_gene: TRBV5-1

CDR3aa: CASSLGQGGSPLHF
len: 14
v_gene: TRBV5-1

CDR3aa: CASSSLSRLRKNYGYTF
len: 17
v_gene: TRBV7-3

CDR3aa: CASRPRTLTEAFF
len: 13
v_gene: TRBV6-6

CDR3aa: CASSQQGVGVTEAFF
len: 15
v_gene: TRBV5-1

CDR3aa: CASSDGGDTEAFF
len: 13
v_gene: TRBV6-1

CDR3aa: CASSPSAGVYNEQFF
len: 15
v_gene: TRBV4-3

CDR3aa: CASSFGGSGNTIYF
len: 14
v_gene: TRBV12-3/TRBV12-4

CDR3aa: CASSLAPGGTDTQYF
len: 15
v_gene: TRBV5-1

CDR3aa: CASSIIRGDTEAFF
len: 14
v_gene: TRBV19

CDR3aa: CASSPGTTSYEQYF
len: 14
v_gene: TRBV18

CDR3aa: CASSPGTGDYEQYF
len: 14
v_gene: TRBV9

CDR3aa: CALPDRGQQNTEAFF
len: 15
v_gene: TRBV2

CDR3aa: CASSGQALSGANVLTF
len: 16
v_gene: TRBV12-3/TRBV12-4

CDR3aa: CASSREGGYGYTF
len: 13
v_gene: TRBV6-1

CDR3aa: CASRAPFEAFF
len: 11
v_gene: TRBV28

CDR3aa: CAWSEVLEGAFF
len: 12
v_gene: TRBV30

CDR3aa: CASSHRITGDTQYF
len: 14
v_gene: TRBV14

CDR3aa: CASSLGQGLNSPYTDTQYF
len: 19
v_gene: TRBV11-2

CDR3aa: CASSSLSGGAVETQYF
len: 16
v_gene: TRBV7-9

CDR3aa: CASSHYRQNYGYTF
len: 14
v_gene: TRBV9

CDR3aa: CSVFGTAIETQYF
len: 13
v_gene: TRBV20-1

CDR3aa: CATSEPSGTDEKLFF
len: 15
v_gene: TRBV24-1

CDR3aa: CASSLEDALQSETQYF
len: 16
v_gene: TRBV12-3/TRBV12-4

CDR3aa: CATLASGGSTDTQYF
len: 15
v_gene: TRBV12-3/TRBV12-4

CDR3aa: CASTRQGHDF
len: 10
v_gene: TRBV7-9

CDR3aa: CASSLSSGGYTDTQYF
len: 16
v_gene: TRBV5-6

CDR3aa: CASSQPVNGSGKETQYF
len: 17
v_gene: TRBV23-1

CDR3aa: CATLETYGGELFF
len: 13
v_gene: TRBV15

CDR3aa: CASSPGTSGGRGEQFF
len: 16
v_gene: TRBV7-2

CDR3aa: CASSLGTSTEQFF
len: 13
v_gene: TRBV7-3

CDR3aa: CASSSNPGTGTYEQYF
len: 16
v_gene: TRBV5-1

CDR3aa: CASSFGGTQPQHF
len: 13
v_gene: TRBV12-3/TRBV12-4

CDR3aa: CASSPTSDRGYEQYF
len: 15
v_gene: TRBV7-2

CDR3aa: CASSQGPRRDNEKLFF
len: 16
v_gene: TRBV4-3

CDR3aa: CASSETFGGTEAFF
len: 14
v_gene: TRBV9

CDR3aa: CASSLWGGLQETQYF
len: 15
v_gene: TRBV7-9

CDR3aa: CASSRSAGGQNEQFF
len: 15
v_gene: TRBV7-3